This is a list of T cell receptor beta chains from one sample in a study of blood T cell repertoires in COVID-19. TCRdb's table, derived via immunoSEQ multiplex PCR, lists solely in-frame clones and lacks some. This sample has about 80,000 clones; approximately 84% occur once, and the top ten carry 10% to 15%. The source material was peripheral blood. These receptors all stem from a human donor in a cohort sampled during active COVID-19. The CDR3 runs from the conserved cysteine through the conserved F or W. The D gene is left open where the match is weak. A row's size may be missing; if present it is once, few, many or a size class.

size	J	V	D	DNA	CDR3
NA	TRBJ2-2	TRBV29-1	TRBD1	TGCAGCGTTTCGACAGGGTATCTTTACGGGAACACCGGGGAGCTGTTTTTT	CSVSTGYLYGNTGELFF
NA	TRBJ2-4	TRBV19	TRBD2	TGTGCCAGTACCCCAAGACCCGGGACTAGTGTTGCCCCAGACCTAGCCAAAAACATTCAGTACTTC	CASTPRPGTSVAPDLAKNIQYF
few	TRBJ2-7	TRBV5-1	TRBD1	TGCGCCAGCAGCTTGCGACAGGGTCCCTACGAGCAGTACTTC	CASSLRQGPYEQYF
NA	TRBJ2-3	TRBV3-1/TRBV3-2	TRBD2	TGTGCCAGCAACGGACCTACCGGGGGGACTAGCACAGATACGCAGTATTTT	CASNGPTGGTSTDTQYF
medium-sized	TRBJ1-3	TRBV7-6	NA	TGTGCCAGCAGCTCTCCCCGTGTAGACTCTGGAAACACCATATATTTT	CASSSPRVDSGNTIYF
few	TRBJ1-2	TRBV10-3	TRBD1	TGTGCCATCAGTGAGGGGACAGAGTTCTCAGGCTACACCTTC	CAISEGTEFSGYTF
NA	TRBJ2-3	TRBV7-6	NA	TGTGCCAGCAGCTTGCTAGCAGATACGCAGTATTTT	CASSLLADTQYF
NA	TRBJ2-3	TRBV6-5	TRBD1	TGTGCCAGCAGTTTCGACAGGGGACCTATCACAGATACGCAGTATTTT	CASSFDRGPITDTQYF
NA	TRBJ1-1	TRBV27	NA	TGTGCCAGCAGCAAAGTCCCTAATGAAGCTTTCTTT	CASSKVPNEAFF
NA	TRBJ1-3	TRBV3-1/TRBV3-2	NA	TGTGCCAGCAGCGTGCGGTCTGGAAACACCATATATTTT	CASSVRSGNTIYF
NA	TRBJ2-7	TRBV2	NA	TGTGCCAGCAAAGACACGAGCTCCTACGAGCAGTACTTC	CASKDTSSYEQYF
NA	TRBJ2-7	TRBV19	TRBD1	TGTGCCAGTAGTATAGTGGACAGGGGCTCCTACGAGCAGTACTTC	CASSIVDRGSYEQYF
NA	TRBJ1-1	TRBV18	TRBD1	TGTGCCAGCTCACCGGGGACAGGGCACCTTGCCACTGAAGCTTTCTTT	CASSPGTGHLATEAFF
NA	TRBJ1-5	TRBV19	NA	TGTGCCAGTAGTATTCAGTGGGACTTCTATAGCAATCAGCCCCAGCATTTT	CASSIQWDFYSNQPQHF
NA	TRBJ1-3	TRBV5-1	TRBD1	TGCGCCAGCAGCGACAGGGGATCTGGAAACACCATATATTTT	CASSDRGSGNTIYF
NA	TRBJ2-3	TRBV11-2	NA	TGTGCCAGCAGCTTAGATCAGGGGCACACAGATACGCAGTATTTT	CASSLDQGHTDTQYF
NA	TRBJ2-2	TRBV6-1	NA	TGTGCCAGCAGTGAAGGGGGCGTGGACACCGGGGAGCTGTTTTTT	CASSEGGVDTGELFF
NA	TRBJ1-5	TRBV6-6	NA	TGTGCCAGCAGTTACCCGACAGCCGCGGGCAATCAGCCCCAGCATTTT	CASSYPTAAGNQPQHF
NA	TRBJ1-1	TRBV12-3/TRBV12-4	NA	TGTGCCAGCACCAGACGGGGCACTGAAGCTTTCTTT	CASTRRGTEAFF
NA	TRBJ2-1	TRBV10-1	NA	TGCGCCAGCAGTGTCAAATCCTACAATGAGCAGTTCTTC	CASSVKSYNEQFF
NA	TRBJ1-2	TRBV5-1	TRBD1	TGCGCCAGCAGCACACAGGGGGCCGACTATGGCTACACCTTC	CASSTQGADYGYTF
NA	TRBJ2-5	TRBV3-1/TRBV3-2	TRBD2	TGTGCCAGCAGCCAAGAGGGACTAGCGGGGGGGCCTCAGTACTTC	CASSQEGLAGGPQYF
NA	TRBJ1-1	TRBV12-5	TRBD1	TGTGCTAGTGGCCCCGGGACAGGGGGGAACACTGAAGCTTTCTTT	CASGPGTGGNTEAFF
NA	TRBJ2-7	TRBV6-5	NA	TGTGCCACCCCGAGCCATTCCTACGAGCAGTACTTC	CATPSHSYEQYF
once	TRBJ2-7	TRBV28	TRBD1	TGTGCCAGCGAGGACAGGAGTCCCTACGAGCAGTACTTC	CASEDRSPYEQYF
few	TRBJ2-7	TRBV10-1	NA	TGCGCCAGCAGTGAGAGTAATTCGGGTGGCTACGAGCAGTACTTC	CASSESNSGGYEQYF
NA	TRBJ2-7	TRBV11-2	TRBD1	TGTGCCAGCAGCTCGCTACAGGGGGCTTTTACCTACGAGCAGTACTTC	CASSSLQGAFTYEQYF
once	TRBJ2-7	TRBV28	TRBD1	TGTGCCAGCAGGGCGCCCGGGACAGCGAGTGGTTCCTACGAGCAGTACTTC	CASRAPGTASGSYEQYF
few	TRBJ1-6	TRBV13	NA	TGTGCCAGCGCGGCAGGCGGGGGGCAATTGTCACCCCTCCACTTT	CASAAGGGQLSPLHF
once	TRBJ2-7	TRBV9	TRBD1	TGTGCCAGCAGCATATCGACAGGGGTCTCCTACGAGCAGTACTTC	CASSISTGVSYEQYF
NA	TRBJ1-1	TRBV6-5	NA	TGTGCCAGCAGTTACTCTGGGAGCGGGGCCACTGAAGCTTTCTTT	CASSYSGSGATEAFF
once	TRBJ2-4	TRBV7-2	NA	TGTGCCAGCAGCTTAGCGGGACTCCTAGCCAAAAACATTCAGTACTTC	CASSLAGLLAKNIQYF
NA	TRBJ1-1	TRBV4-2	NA	TGTGCCAGCAGCCAAGATCCCGGGGTAGGCACTGAAGCTTTCTTT	CASSQDPGVGTEAFF
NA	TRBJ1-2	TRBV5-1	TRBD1	TGCGCCAGCAGCCGTGGACAGGGGATAGATGGCTACACCTTC	CASSRGQGIDGYTF
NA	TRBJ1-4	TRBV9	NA	TGTGCCAGCAGCGTAGACCCGGGTCTGAATGAAAAACTGTTTTTT	CASSVDPGLNEKLFF
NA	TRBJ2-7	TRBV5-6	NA	TGTGCCAGCAGCTTGTGGCCCCCCGGGGCCTACGAGCAGTACTTC	CASSLWPPGAYEQYF
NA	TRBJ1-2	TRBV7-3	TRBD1	TGTGCCAGCAGCCAAGGGACAGGGAACTATGGCTACACCTTC	CASSQGTGNYGYTF
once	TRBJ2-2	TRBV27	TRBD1	TGTGCCAGCAGGCGACAGGGGGGGAACACCGGGGAGCTGTTTTTT	CASRRQGGNTGELFF
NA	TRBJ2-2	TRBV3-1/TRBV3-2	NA	TGTGCCAGCAGCCAAGAAGTCAGGAGGGGTAACACCGGGGAGCTGTTTTTT	CASSQEVRRGNTGELFF
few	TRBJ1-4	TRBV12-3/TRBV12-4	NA	TGTGCCAGCAGTTTCTACCTTAATGAAAAACTGTTTTTT	CASSFYLNEKLFF
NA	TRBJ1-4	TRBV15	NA	TGTGCCACCAGCAGAGGCAGGGATAAGGAAAAACTGTTTTTT	CATSRGRDKEKLFF
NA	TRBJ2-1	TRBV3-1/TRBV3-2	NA	TGTGCCAGCAGCCCTCTGTACGCGACAAGCTCCTACAATGAGCAGTTCTTC	CASSPLYATSSYNEQFF
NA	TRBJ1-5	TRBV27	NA	TGTGCCAGCAGTCCCCAAAGGGGCAGCCCCCAGCATTTT	CASSPQRGSPQHF
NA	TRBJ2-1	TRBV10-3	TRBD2	TGTGCCATCAGTCTGGGGGGTAGCGGGGCGGGTAATGAGCAGTTCTTC	CAISLGGSGAGNEQFF
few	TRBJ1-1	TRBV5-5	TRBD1	TGTGCCAGCAGCCGCCAGGGGGGAGACACTGAAGCTTTCTTT	CASSRQGGDTEAFF
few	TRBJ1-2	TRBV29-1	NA	TGCAGCGTTAACAGTAACTATGGCTACACCTTC	CSVNSNYGYTF
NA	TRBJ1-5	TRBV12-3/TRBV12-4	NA	TGTGCCAGCAGTTTGTCCAGGAATGAGCCCCAGCATTTT	CASSLSRNEPQHF
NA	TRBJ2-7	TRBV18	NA	TGTGCCAGCTCACTACAGCCAACCCCTTCCTACGAGCAGTACTTC	CASSLQPTPSYEQYF
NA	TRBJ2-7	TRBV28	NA	TGTGCCAGCAGCCCTATAGCTTGGGCAGGGAATTACGAGCAGTACTTC	CASSPIAWAGNYEQYF
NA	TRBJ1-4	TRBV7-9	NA	TGTGCCAGCAGCTTGGGGGGTGGAACTAATGAAAAACTGTTTTTT	CASSLGGGTNEKLFF
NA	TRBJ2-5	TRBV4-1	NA	TGCGCCAGCAGCCAAGAGGGAGTAAGCTCCCGAGCCGAGACCCAGTACTTC	CASSQEGVSSRAETQYF
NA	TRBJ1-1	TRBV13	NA	TGTGCCAGCAGCTTCGGAGGGACTGAAGCTTTCTTT	CASSFGGTEAFF
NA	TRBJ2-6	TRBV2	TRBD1	TGTGCCAGCAGTGAAGCGCGGGGGACAGGGGGTCCTGGGGCCAACGTCCTGACTTTC	CASSEARGTGGPGANVLTF
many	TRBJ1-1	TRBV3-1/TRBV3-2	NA	TGTGCCAGCAGCACCGGACAGAAAGAAGCTTTCTTT	CASSTGQKEAFF
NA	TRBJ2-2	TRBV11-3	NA	TGTGCCAGCAGCTTAGCCAGGGATTCGGCCGGGGAGCTGTTTTTT	CASSLARDSAGELFF
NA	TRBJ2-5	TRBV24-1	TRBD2	TGTGCCACCAGTGATTTGCTCTTCAGCGGGGGGGCTTTACAGGAGACCCAGTACTTC	CATSDLLFSGGALQETQYF
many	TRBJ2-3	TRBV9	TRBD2	TGTGCCAGCAGCGTATCCTATAGCGGGGGGCCCACAGATACGCAGTATTTT	CASSVSYSGGPTDTQYF
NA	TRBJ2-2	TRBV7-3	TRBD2	TGTGCCAGCAGCTTTCATGCAGCGGGAAACACCGGGGAGCTGTTTTTT	CASSFHAAGNTGELFF